A selection of T cell receptor beta chains follows, all from one sample in a study of shared clonotypes between healthy human individuals. This table comes from immunoSEQ multiplex PCR, and its TCRdb copy is limited to in-frame clones, with some not included. The table shows 560,000 or so clones, with about 96% occurring only once. Sequencing was carried out using naive CD8+ T cells sorted from blood. The receptors stem from a woman younger than 45 in good health. CDR3s include the opening cysteine and the closing phenylalanine or tryptophan. Clone size is given for some rows only: seen once, a few or many times, or a class if the clone is expanded.

clone_size j_call v_call cdr3_aa
NA TRBJ1-2 TRBV20-1 CSATGGGGYTF
NA TRBJ2-7 TRBV28 CASSFSYRGPSYEQYF
NA TRBJ2-3 TRBV5-4 CASSLGQGYTDTQYF
NA TRBJ2-3 TRBV28 CASSLQGTSGSTVEDTQYF
NA TRBJ2-3 TRBV27 CASSPRWGGRDTQYF
NA TRBJ2-7 TRBV6-5 CASSTRDRAYEQYF
NA TRBJ1-3 TRBV5-4 CASSSSGGAIHGNTIYF
once TRBJ1-2 TRBV13 CASSLGGNYGYTF
NA TRBJ2-7 TRBV27 CASSLYGQYF
once TRBJ1-3 TRBV6-1 CASSEDEGHGNTIYF
NA TRBJ2-6 TRBV5-6 CASSFWTGGSLSGANVLTF
NA TRBJ2-3 TRBV5-6 CASSLLEDTQYF
NA TRBJ1-1 TRBV27 CASHPVGTGNTEAFF
NA TRBJ2-7 TRBV4-1 CASSLGDRAYEQYF
NA TRBJ2-6 TRBV13 CASSRSSGANVLTF
NA TRBJ2-1 TRBV6-6 CASAAGASYNEQFF
NA TRBJ2-5 TRBV28 CASRQDSVQETQYF
once TRBJ2-7 TRBV29-1 CSVAETSGRNFSYEQYF
NA TRBJ2-5 TRBV11-2 CASSLVGAGGWETQYF
NA TRBJ2-5 TRBV28 CASSSRGGQETQYF
NA TRBJ2-7 TRBV7-6 CASSLAGPGSEQYF
NA TRBJ2-1 TRBV7-9 CASRDGTSGYNEQFF
NA TRBJ2-7 TRBV18 CASSPGLKAYEQYF
NA TRBJ1-3 TRBV30 CAWSVLRPGSGNTIYF
NA TRBJ2-2 TRBV10-3 CAISESDGTNTGELFF
NA TRBJ1-5 TRBV28 CASSNEGNAQPQHF
NA TRBJ2-2 TRBV4-2 CASSQEFLVTGELFF
NA TRBJ1-2 TRBV6-1 CASSEWAPDYGYTF
NA TRBJ1-1 TRBV27 CASGRARGNTEAFF
NA TRBJ2-2 TRBV28 CASSWVREGTGELFF
NA TRBJ2-1 TRBV4-1 CASSQLSGGDNEQFF
NA TRBJ1-5 TRBV27 CASGQGSQPQHF
NA TRBJ2-2 TRBV11-2 CASSLDNTGELFF
NA TRBJ2-7 TRBV5-4 CASSRAGYEQYF
once TRBJ2-2 TRBV27 CASSFGGSAGELFF
NA TRBJ2-7 TRBV10-3 CAISDPGQSYEQYF
few TRBJ2-7 TRBV27 CASSLSAGGIYEQYF
once TRBJ1-1 TRBV9 CASSPEGNTEAFF
NA TRBJ1-5 TRBV27 CASSGQGAGQPQHF
NA TRBJ2-1 TRBV9 CASSPSEDRNEQFF
NA TRBJ1-1 TRBV6-5 CASSSLWLGSSTEAFF
NA TRBJ1-2 TRBV7-9 CASSLDPEETF
NA TRBJ2-3 TRBV6-1 CALRGRDVPDTQYF
few TRBJ2-7 TRBV7-9 CASSFSYEQYF
NA TRBJ2-7 TRBV7-6 CASSLVENSYEQYF
NA TRBJ1-6 TRBV6-5 CASSPGGSPLHF
NA TRBJ2-3 TRBV6-5 CASSSNGLAGRDTQYF
NA TRBJ2-2 TRBV19 CASSEGLAGGTGGELFF
NA TRBJ2-3 TRBV7-9 CASSLGPDTQYF
NA TRBJ1-5 TRBV23-1 CASGVNPGVGNQPQHF